Following are 27 T cell receptor beta chains from one sample sequenced in a study of vaccination effects on CD4 cells after COVID-19. These receptors have no known antigen. Sequencing used immunoSEQ multiplex PCR; TCRdb keeps in-frame clones, though not all of them. Of roughly 25,000 clones listed, around 74% are singletons. Pools of viral peptides were used by the ViraFEST assay to expand antigen-specific CD4+ T cells ahead of sequencing. Following 10 days of culture, CD4+ T cells were isolated. The vaccine recipients had no prior SARS-CoV-2 infection, with negative nucleocapsid antibodies. The source was CD4+ T cells from PBMCs cultured with SARS-CoV-2 spike peptides, collected before COVID-19 vaccination. The receptors shown here come from a human donor who received a COVID-19 vaccine.

The J gene is TRBJ1-1, the V gene TRBV30; a weak D match, TRBD1 (6 bases). Germline V gives CDR1 GTSNPN, CDR2 SVGIG (reference sequence). V lost 0 bases to trimming and J lost 4 bases, with 12 bases between them. This CDR3 has 14 residues. The CDR3 region is CAWSVLGGVTEAFF. CDR3 nucleotides: TGTGCCTGGAGTGTTTTAGGGGGGGTCACTGAAGCTTTCTTT. The full variable domain, in which reference TRBV30 and TRBJ1-1 provide the parts outside the CDR3, is SQTIHQWPATLVQPVGSPLSLECTVEGTSNPNLYWYRQAAGRGLQLLFYSVGIGQISSEVPQNLSASRPQDRQFILSSKKLLLSDSGFYLCAWSVLGGVTEAFFGQGTRLTVV.

This clone was seen more than once but under ten times. The rearrangement links TRBV6-5 to TRBJ2-1; no clear D gene. Germline V CDR1 and CDR2: MNHEY, SVGAGI. The CDR3 spans 15 residues. Trimming removed 4 bases from V and 0 bases from J, with 10 bases in between. The CDR3 DNA is TGTGCCAGCAGTTGGGGATCCAGCTCCTACAATGAGCAGTTCTTC. This encodes CASSWGSSSYNEQFF.

The chain joins TRBV10-3 to TRBJ2-3; no definite D call. Trimming removed 4 bases from V and 0 bases from J, with 5 bases in between. Germline lookup yields CDR1 ENHRY and CDR2 SYGVKD. The CDR3 is 13 residues long. The CDR3 spells CAISASSTDTQYF. In DNA, the CDR3 is TGTGCCATCAGTGCCTCTAGCACAGATACGCAGTATTTT.

CDR3 sequence (DNA): TGCGCCAGCAGCCAAGAAGGGACACCTAATGAAAAACTGTTTTTT. Translating gives CASSQEGTPNEKLFF. The chain uses TRBV4-1 and TRBJ1-4, with TRBD1 as a possible D gene (6 bases). V lost 0 bases to trimming and J lost 3 bases, with 8 bases between them. Germline V gives CDR1 MGHRA, CDR2 YSYEKL. The CDR3 consists of 15 residues.

The CDR3 DNA sequence: TGTGCCAGCAGCCTAACAGGTCTGGGGGAAAAACTGTTTTTT. This translates into CASSLTGLGEKLFF. This chain joins TRBV6-5 and TRBJ1-4, with a tentative D call TRBD1 (5 bases). In germline, CDR1 is MNHEY, CDR2 SVGAGI. The CDR3 length is 14 residues. Trimming left V 6 bases short and J 8 bases short, with 16 bases between.

The V call is TRBV5-5, the J call TRBJ1-1; 10 positions agree with TRBD1. Germline V gives CDR1 SGHKS, CDR2 YYEKEE (reference sequence). This CDR3 has 14 amino acids. J was trimmed by 2 bases and V by 4 bases; bases with no gene match: 2. CDR3: CASSRQGANTEAFF. The CDR3 region has the DNA TGTGCCAGCAGCAGACAGGGGGCCAACACTGAAGCTTTCTTT.

This clone occurred a few times. This chain connects TRBV5-4 to TRBJ1-6; D is undetermined. V shed 7 bases and J shed 10 bases, with 12 bases lying between them. The CDR3 length is 12 residues. Per germline, CDR1 SGHNT and CDR2 YYREEE (reference sequence). Here the CDR3 reads CASRVDFSPLHF. For the CDR3, the DNA is TGTGCCAGCCGCGTAGACTTCTCACCCCTCCACTTT.

The table lists this clone with a count of one. The J gene is TRBJ2-7, the V gene TRBV28; TRBD1 matches 12 bases. The CDR3 totals 15 residues. In germline, CDR1 is MDHEN, CDR2 SYDVKM. The V and J ends lost 7 bases and 6 bases, in that order; junction bases with no gene match: 10. The DNA for the CDR3 is TGTGCCAGCACCGGGCGGGACAGGGGGCTGCTCGAGCAGTACTTC. This encodes CASTGRDRGLLEQYF.

The V call is TRBV25-1, the J call TRBJ1-3; D uncertain. The CDR3 runs 12 residues. Trimming shortened V by 5 bases and J by 4 bases, and 6 bases separated the two germline ends. CDR1 and CDR2 (germline): MGHDK, SYGVNS. This chain's CDR3 is CASSSFGNTIYF. The CDR3 DNA is TGTGCCAGCAGTTCATTCGGAAACACCATATATTTT.

There are a few counts of this clone. V and J are TRBV7-9 and TRBJ1-1, with unresolved D. V was shortened by 2 bases and J by 1 base, with 5 bases between the two germline ends. The length of the CDR3 is 13 residues. Per the germline V gene, CDR1 is SEHNR and CDR2 is FQNEAQ (reference sequence). CDR3 DNA sequence: TGTGCCAGCAGCTTATGGCAGAACACTGAAGCTTTCTTT. It yields the protein CASSLWQNTEAFF.

This clone was counted a single time. V gene TRBV6-5 combines with J gene TRBJ1-5; the D is unclear. CDR1 is MNHEY, CDR2 SVGAGI, per germline. Trimming left V 8 bases short and J 9 bases short, with 11 bases between. CDR3 length equals 11 residues. The CDR3 loop reads CASQRVGPQHF. As DNA, the CDR3 is TGTGCCAGCCAGAGGGTAGGGCCCCAGCATTTT.

The V gene is TRBV19, the J gene TRBJ1-5; 9 nucleotides line up with TRBD1. The germline V gene has CDR1 LNHDA and CDR2 SQIVND (reference sequence). This CDR3 has 18 residues. With 6 bases clipped from V and 1 base from J, the junction kept 13 bases outside the gene matches. The CDR3 bases are TGTGCCAGTAGCCCCGGGACAGGGTCGGTGAGGAGCAATCAGCCCCAGCATTTT. This sequence encodes CASSPGTGSVRSNQPQHF.

This sequence joins TRBV11-2 and TRBJ2-1; perhaps TRBD2 as D (6 bases). CDR3 length equals 14 residues. Germline V CDR1 and CDR2: SGHAT, FQNNGV. V lost 5 bases to trimming and J lost 5 bases, with 13 bases between them. The CDR3 DNA follows: TGTGCCAGCAGCGCAGAACTAGCTGACAATGAGCAGTTCTTC. This encodes CASSAELADNEQFF.

This chain uses TRBV12-3 or TRBV12-4 with TRBJ1-5; D is unresolved. The V end was cut by 3 bases, the J end by 4 bases, with 7 bases between. The CDR3 loop spans 13 amino acids. The CDR3 DNA sequence: TGTGCCAGCAGTTTCGGGTTTAATCAGCCCCAGCATTTT. As protein: CASSFGFNQPQHF.

This chain links TRBV11-3 with TRBJ2-5; TRBD1 agrees at 8 bases. With V trimmed by 5 bases and J by 4 bases, 6 bases remained unmatched. This CDR3 region has 14 residues. Germline CDR1 reads SGHNT; CDR2 reads YENEEA. DNA for the CDR3: TGTGCCAGCAGCCTATCTCAGGGGGCAGAGACCCAGTACTTC. Translated: CASSLSQGAETQYF.

The chain combines TRBV3-1 (or the pseudogene TRBV3-2) with TRBJ1-1; no reliable D call. V was pared by 1 base and J by 0 bases, with 9 bases between. This CDR3 spans 15 amino acids. Per germline, CDR1 LGHDT and CDR2 YNNKEL (reference sequence). CDR3 coding DNA: TGTGCCAGCAGCCAAGGAGCGGGGATGAACACTGAAGCTTTCTTT. Amino acid sequence: CASSQGAGMNTEAFF.

The V call is TRBV5-1, the J call TRBJ1-3; D remains ambiguous. From germline, CDR1 is SGHRS and CDR2 YFSETQ. V was pared by 0 bases and J by 8 bases, with 12 bases between. The CDR3 contains 14 residues. CDR3 amino acids: CASSLGPTGDTIYF. In nucleotides, the CDR3 is TGCGCCAGCAGCTTGGGTCCTACGGGAGACACCATATATTTT. Using reference TRBV5-1 and TRBJ1-3 for the parts outside the CDR3, the full variable domain is KAGVTQTPRYLIKTRGQQVTLSCSPISGHRSVSWYQQTPGQGLQFLFEYFSETQRNKGNFPGRFSGRQFSNSRSEMNVSTLELGDSALYLCASSLGPTGDTIYFGEGSWLTVV.

V gene TRBV4-2 combines with J gene TRBJ2-1; perhaps D is TRBD1 or TRBD2 (6 bases each). This CDR3 is 15 amino acids long. Trimming removed 4 bases from V and 9 bases from J, with 19 bases in between. In germline, CDR1 is LGHNA, CDR2 YNFKEQ. CDR3 in DNA: TGTGCCAGCAGCCGGGTTGGGGTGGGGGGCGGTGAGCAGTTCTTC. Translating it yields CASSRVGVGGGEQFF.

This clone was detected only a few times. DNA for the CDR3: TGTGCCAGCAGCATTTGGGGTCCTGAGACCCAGTACTTC. Protein: CASSIWGPETQYF. J is TRBJ2-5 and V is TRBV9, with unresolved D. CDR1 and CDR2 (germline): SGDLS, YYNGEE. The CDR3 sequence is 13 residues long. V dropped 4 bases and J dropped 5 bases, with 12 bases sitting between them.

V usage is TRBV27 and J usage is TRBJ2-7; tentative D call: TRBD1 (6 bases). CDR1 is MNHEY, CDR2 SMNVEV, per germline (reference sequence). The length of the CDR3 is 14 residues. Trimming stripped 6 bases from V and 7 bases from J, with 19 bases between. CDR3 residues: CASRTGTNIREQYF. The CDR3 DNA reads TGTGCCAGCAGAACCGGGACAAACATAAGGGAGCAGTACTTC.

This sequence joins TRBV11-3 and TRBJ2-3; D may match TRBD1 or TRBD2 (6 bases each). The CDR3 has 15 residues. V dropped 5 bases and J dropped 10 bases, with 22 bases sitting between them. Germline-derived CDR1 and CDR2 are SGHNT and YENEEA. CDR3 sequence reads: CASSPEGGPMYSQYF. The CDR3 DNA sequence: TGTGCCAGCAGCCCGGAGGGGGGTCCCATGTATTCGCAGTATTTT. The full variable domain, in which reference TRBV11-3 and TRBJ2-3 provide the parts outside the CDR3, is EAGVVQSPRYKIIEKKQPVAFWCNPISGHNTLYWYLQNLGQGPELLIRYENEEAVDDSQLPKDRFSAERLKGVDSTLKIQPAELGDSAVYLCASSPEGGPMYSQYFGPGTRLTVL.

The chain couples TRBV5-4 to TRBJ1-1, with 7 positions matching TRBD1. J gave up 5 bases and V 0 bases, and 4 bases lay outside the gene matches. CDR1 is SGHNT and CDR2 is YYREEE in the germline V gene (reference sequence). The CDR3 covers 14 residues. The CDR3 is CASSLDRGVTEAFF. The CDR3 DNA is TGTGCCAGCAGCTTGGACAGGGGTGTAACTGAAGCTTTCTTT. Full variable domain (outside the CDR3, taken from reference TRBV5-4 and TRBJ1-1): ETGVTQSPTHLIKTRGQQVTLRCSSQSGHNTVSWYQQALGQGPQFIFQYYREEENGRGNFPPRFSGLQFPNYSSELNVNALELDDSALYLCASSLDRGVTEAFFGQGTRLTVV.

This clone was counted once. The chain joins TRBV5-1 to TRBJ2-3; 11 bases align to TRBD1. CDR3 length: 17 residues. The germline gives CDR1 SGHRS, CDR2 YFSETQ. The J segment lost 3 bases and the V segment lost 4 bases, leaving 10 bases of the junction unmatched. CDR3 protein: CASSPTGQGAITDTQYF. The CDR3 DNA is TGCGCCAGCAGCCCGACCGGACAGGGGGCAATAACAGATACGCAGTATTTT.

The chain joins TRBV18 to TRBJ2-3; perhaps TRBD1 as D (6 bases). CDR1 and CDR2 from the germline V gene are KGHSH and LQKENI. V dropped 2 bases and J dropped 0 bases, with 6 bases sitting between them. This CDR3 region has 14 residues. The CDR3 DNA reads TGTGCCAGCTCACCAAGGGGGAGCACAGATACGCAGTATTTT. Translating gives CASSPRGSTDTQYF. The whole variable domain, remainder taken from reference TRBV18 and TRBJ2-3, is NAGVMQNPRHLVRRRGQEARLRCSPMKGHSHVYWYRQLPEEGLKFMVYLQKENIIDESGMPKERFSAEFPKEGPSILRIQQVVRGDSAAYFCASSPRGSTDTQYFGPGTRLTVL.

CDR3 bases: TGCGCCAGCAGCTTGGGACTCCAAGAGACCCAGTACTTC. This codes for CASSLGLQETQYF. J is TRBJ2-5 and V is TRBV5-1; D gene uncertain. The CDR3 is made up of 13 amino acids. Per germline, CDR1 SGHRS and CDR2 YFSETQ. V was trimmed by 0 bases and J by 1 base, leaving 4 bases between them.

This clone was detected once. The chain couples TRBV19 to TRBJ1-4; D is undetermined. Germline V CDR1 and CDR2: LNHDA, SQIVND (reference sequence). V was trimmed by 5 bases and J by 8 bases, leaving 18 bases between them. This CDR3 region has 15 residues. CDR3 DNA: TGTGCCAGTAGTCCCAACTGGGTCGGGTTGGAAAAACTGTTTTTT. Encoded protein: CASSPNWVGLEKLFF.

The V call is TRBV5-8, the J call TRBJ1-5; 7 bases are shared with TRBD1. Germline V gene sequence: CDR1 SGHTS, CDR2 YDEGEE. This CDR3 has 17 residues. With 4 bases clipped from V and 6 bases from J, the junction kept 16 bases outside the gene matches. The CDR3 nucleotides are TGTGCCAGCAGCGTCGAAAGGGGGCGTTTTCAGGGTCAGCCCCAGCATTTT. Its translation: CASSVERGRFQGQPQHF.